The rows below give T cell receptor beta chains drawn from one sample of a study of CXCR3-negative and CXCR3-positive naive CD8 T cells. Following a re-call of the 5' RACE reads, TCRdb has one entry per CDR3 protein and lacks DNA. The specimen's table records about 150,000 distinct CDR3 sequences. The specimen was naive CXCR3+ CD8+ T cells from blood. Receptor source: a human donor in good health. Some clones in this sample may be carry-over from other donors' samples. The CDR3 runs from the conserved cysteine through the conserved F or W. Each record gives: J gene, V gene, CDR3 length, CDR3 protein.

j_call: TRBJ2-5; v_call: TRBV3-1; cdr3_length: 13; cdr3_aa: CASSQPERETQYF
j_call: TRBJ2-7; v_call: TRBV4-3; cdr3_length: 14; cdr3_aa: CASSQGTGDYEQYF
j_call: TRBJ2-5; v_call: TRBV28; cdr3_length: 13; cdr3_aa: CASSRQGWETQYF
j_call: TRBJ2-5; v_call: TRBV7-2; cdr3_length: 14; cdr3_aa: CASSLAVASETQYF
j_call: TRBJ1-2; v_call: TRBV3-1; cdr3_length: 12; cdr3_aa: CASIGPDYGYTF
j_call: TRBJ2-5; v_call: TRBV2; cdr3_length: 15; cdr3_aa: CASSDRLAGQETQYF
j_call: TRBJ2-1; v_call: TRBV7-3; cdr3_length: 12; cdr3_aa: CASSPPGNEQFF
j_call: TRBJ1-4; v_call: TRBV21-1; cdr3_length: 19; cdr3_aa: CASIWWFMTGRFSGEKLFF
j_call: TRBJ2-1; v_call: TRBV10-3; cdr3_length: 15; cdr3_aa: CAIGGQGVSYNEQFF
j_call: TRBJ1-1; v_call: TRBV5-1; cdr3_length: 15; cdr3_aa: CASSSEQGLETEAFF
j_call: TRBJ2-1; v_call: TRBV4-1; cdr3_length: 15; cdr3_aa: CASSHFQGEYNEQFF
j_call: TRBJ2-3; v_call: TRBV15; cdr3_length: 14; cdr3_aa: CATSPWTETDTQYF
j_call: TRBJ2-3; v_call: TRBV29-1; cdr3_length: 13; cdr3_aa: CSVVAGRDYPQYF
j_call: TRBJ2-1; v_call: TRBV27; cdr3_length: 14; cdr3_aa: CASSLGQRGYEQFF
j_call: TRBJ2-7; v_call: TRBV3-1; cdr3_length: 12; cdr3_aa: CASSQVRYEQYF
j_call: TRBJ1-2; v_call: TRBV15; cdr3_length: 16; cdr3_aa: CATSRKSGGRIDGYTF
j_call: TRBJ1-1; v_call: TRBV7-3; cdr3_length: 11; cdr3_aa: CASSSGLGTFF
j_call: TRBJ2-1; v_call: TRBV6-2/TRBV6-3; cdr3_length: 15; cdr3_aa: CASSYASADINEHFF
j_call: TRBJ2-7; v_call: TRBV12-5; cdr3_length: 13; cdr3_aa: CASGQKTVYEQYF
j_call: TRBJ2-1; v_call: TRBV7-6; cdr3_length: 16; cdr3_aa: CASSSGASYRLNEQFF
j_call: TRBJ2-1; v_call: TRBV9; cdr3_length: 12; cdr3_aa: CASSVEGAEQFF
j_call: TRBJ2-2; v_call: TRBV6-2/TRBV6-3; cdr3_length: 13; cdr3_aa: CASRATETGELFF
j_call: TRBJ2-1; v_call: TRBV29-1; cdr3_length: 14; cdr3_aa: CSVEQGSAYNEQFF
j_call: TRBJ1-6; v_call: TRBV20-1; cdr3_length: 16; cdr3_aa: CSAGSPGTGLNSPLHF
j_call: TRBJ1-5; v_call: TRBV7-2; cdr3_length: 17; cdr3_aa: CASSPRQGRVGNQPQHF
j_call: TRBJ2-7; v_call: TRBV20-1; cdr3_length: 14; cdr3_aa: CSASKRQGAYEQYF
j_call: TRBJ2-5; v_call: TRBV2; cdr3_length: 15; cdr3_aa: CASSEEQGAGETQYF
j_call: TRBJ1-1; v_call: TRBV10-3; cdr3_length: 13; cdr3_aa: CATLRDLEDEAFF
j_call: TRBJ2-2; v_call: TRBV6-5; cdr3_length: 13; cdr3_aa: CASRAHTGGELFF
j_call: TRBJ1-1; v_call: TRBV7-9; cdr3_length: 16; cdr3_aa: CASSLGAGTENTEAFF
j_call: TRBJ1-6; v_call: TRBV20-1; cdr3_length: 13; cdr3_aa: CSASKDRGSPLHF
j_call: TRBJ2-7; v_call: TRBV29-1; cdr3_length: 14; cdr3_aa: CSVEVRDSAYEQYF
j_call: TRBJ2-1; v_call: TRBV29-1; cdr3_length: 14; cdr3_aa: CSVGVRAGDNEQFF